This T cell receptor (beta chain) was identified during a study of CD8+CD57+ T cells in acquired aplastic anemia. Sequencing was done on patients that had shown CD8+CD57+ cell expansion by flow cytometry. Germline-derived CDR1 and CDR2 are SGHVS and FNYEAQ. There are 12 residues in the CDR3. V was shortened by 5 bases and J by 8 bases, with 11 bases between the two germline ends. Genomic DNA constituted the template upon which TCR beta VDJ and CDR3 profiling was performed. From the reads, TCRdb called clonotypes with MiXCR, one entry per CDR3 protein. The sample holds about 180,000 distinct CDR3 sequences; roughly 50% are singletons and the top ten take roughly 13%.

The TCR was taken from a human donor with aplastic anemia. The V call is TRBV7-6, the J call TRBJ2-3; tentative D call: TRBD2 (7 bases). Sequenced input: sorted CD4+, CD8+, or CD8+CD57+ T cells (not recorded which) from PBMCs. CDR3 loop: CASSQGGVTQYF. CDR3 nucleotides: TGTGCCAGCAGCCAAGGGGGGGTTACGCAGTATTTT.